This T cell receptor beta chain was sequenced during a study of shared clonotypes between healthy human individuals. Here immunoSEQ multiplex PCR was the method, and the copy in TCRdb shows in-frame clones only, minus some. The sample shows 1.5 million to 2.5 million clones, about 95% of them seen only once. Overall study findings and caveats: Generally, naive subsets came out with larger estimated richness than memory subsets.

Naive CD8 cells lacked CD45RO, underwent positive selection for CCR7 and left out terminally differentiated effector memory CD45RA+ cells. Looked up from germline, CDR1 is SGHNT and CDR2 is YENEEA. CDR3 size: 15 residues. The V gene end was trimmed by 4 bases and the J gene end by 2 bases; junction bases not matched to a gene: 6. A word on this clone: Its antigen is not identified.

This sequence joins TRBV11-3 and TRBJ2-3, with 7 bases fitting TRBD2. Sample: naive CD8+ T cells sorted from blood. This sequence originates from a man aged 18 to 29 in good health. The CDR3 DNA reads TGTGCCAGCAGCTCCGGGACTACCCTCACAGATACGCAGTATTTT. Residues: CASSSGTTLTDTQYF.